This is a list of T cell receptor beta chains from one sample in a study of T cell responses to AZD1222 COVID-19 vaccine. Clones were sequenced by immunoSEQ multiplex PCR, and TCRdb holds only the in-frame ones, with some missing. Of approximately 110,000 clones listed, over 85% are singletons. This specimen was peripheral blood, taken on day 0 of AZD1222 vaccination. The receptors here all came from an adult in good health. CDR3s leave out the opening cysteine and the closing phenylalanine or tryptophan.

J,V,length,CDR3
TRBJ2-7,TRBV6-6,13,ASSNPEEARYEQY
TRBJ2-3,TRBV5-8,14,ASSPKGQFVTDTQY
TRBJ1-2,TRBV2,13,ASRPSGTGLMGYT
TRBJ1-1,TRBV12-5,16,ASGLSIRSGTENTEAF
TRBJ2-7,TRBV11-3,14,ASSQQGGRAENEQY
TRBJ1-1,TRBV3-1/TRBV3-2,11,ASAGGLGTEAF
TRBJ2-4,TRBV10-1,13,ASSEGGVAKNIQY
TRBJ2-2,TRBV2,14,ASSEGYGRGSGELF
TRBJ2-1,TRBV11-3,14,ASSLVGKSSYNEQF
TRBJ1-5,TRBV27,12,ASSFQGSNQPQH
TRBJ2-2,TRBV19,15,ASTAFWGGRGTGELF
TRBJ2-3,TRBV7-2,13,ASSSTSGSWDTQY
TRBJ1-5,TRBV7-9,10,ASSYTNQPQH
TRBJ2-3,TRBV5-1,13,ASSFPSGSADTQY
TRBJ2-7,TRBV6-5,12,ASSPGQPPYEQY
TRBJ1-1,TRBV7-2,12,ASSPLVVNTEAF
TRBJ1-2,TRBV19,13,ASGQRGQGNYGYT
TRBJ1-1,TRBV13,10,ASSLRGGEAF
TRBJ2-7,TRBV4-1,12,ASSQVTRSYEQY
TRBJ2-7,TRBV19,14,ASSIGIAGEVYEQY